This T cell receptor (beta chain) originates from a study of shared T cell receptors in the human thymus. The germline CDR1 and CDR2 sequences are SGHTA and FQGNSA. Trimming cost V 1 base and J 4 bases; bases outside gene matches: 10. The CDR3 spans 18 residues. Sequenced by immunoSEQ multiplex PCR; TCRdb stores in-frame clones only, minus some. The repertoire holds hundreds of thousands of clones, with over 75% as singletons. Another study also made use of these data, one on human thymus T cells. From that study: Repertoires from thymus and blood appeared to show biased V and J gene usage. As related research reported, thymic repertoires overlapped highly among unrelated individuals.

V is TRBV7-2 and J is TRBJ2-6, with TRBD2 matching over 7 bases. Specimen: thymocytes. This clonotype was obtained from a boy in the first two years of life with a congenital heart defect. Written as DNA, the CDR3 is TGTGCCAGCAGCTTAGACGCTCGGGAGGTTTCAGGGGCCAACGTCCTGACTTTC. Amino acids: CASSLDAREVSGANVLTF.